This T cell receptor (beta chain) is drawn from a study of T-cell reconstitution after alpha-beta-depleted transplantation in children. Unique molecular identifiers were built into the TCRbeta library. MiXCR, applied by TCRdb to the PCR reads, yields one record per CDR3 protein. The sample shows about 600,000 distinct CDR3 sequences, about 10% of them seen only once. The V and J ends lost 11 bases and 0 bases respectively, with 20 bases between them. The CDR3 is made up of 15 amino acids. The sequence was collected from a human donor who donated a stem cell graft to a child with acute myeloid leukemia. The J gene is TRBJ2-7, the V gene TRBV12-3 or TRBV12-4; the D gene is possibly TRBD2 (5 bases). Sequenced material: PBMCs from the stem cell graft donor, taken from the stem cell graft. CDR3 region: CASSGRGSSSYEQYF. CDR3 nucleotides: TGTGCCTCCTCGGGAAGAGGGAGCAGCTCCTACGAGCAGTACTTC.